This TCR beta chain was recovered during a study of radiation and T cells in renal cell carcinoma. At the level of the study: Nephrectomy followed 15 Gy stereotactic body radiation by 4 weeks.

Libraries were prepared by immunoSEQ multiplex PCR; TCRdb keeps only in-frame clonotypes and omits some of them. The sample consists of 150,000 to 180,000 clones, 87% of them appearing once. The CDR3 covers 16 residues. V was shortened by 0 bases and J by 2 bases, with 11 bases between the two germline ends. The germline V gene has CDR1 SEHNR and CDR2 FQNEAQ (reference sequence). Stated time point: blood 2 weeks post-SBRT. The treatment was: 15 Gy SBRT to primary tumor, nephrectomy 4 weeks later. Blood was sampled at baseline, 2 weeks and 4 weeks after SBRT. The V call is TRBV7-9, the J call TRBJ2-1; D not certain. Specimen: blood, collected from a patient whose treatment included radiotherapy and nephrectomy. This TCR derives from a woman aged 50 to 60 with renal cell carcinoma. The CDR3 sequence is CASSLAGPPAYNEQFF. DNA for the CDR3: TGTGCCAGCAGCTTAGCTGGGCCCCCCGCCTACAATGAGCAGTTCTTC. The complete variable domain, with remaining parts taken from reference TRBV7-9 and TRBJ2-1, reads DTGVSQNPRHKITKRGQNVTFRCDPISEHNRLYWYRQTLGQGPEFLTYFQNEAQLEKSRLLSDRFSAERPKGSFSTLEIQRTEQGDSAMYLCASSLAGPPAYNEQFFGPGTRLTVL.